This T cell receptor beta chain stems from a study of cytomegalovirus exposure and HLA in healthy donors. The repertoire was sequenced with immunoSEQ multiplex PCR; TCRdb's copy has only in-frame clones and lacks some. The sample has over 100,000 clones, around nine tenths seen once. Sequenced: PBMCs. The clonotype originates from a woman between 18 and 29 years old in good health and CMV-seronegative.

The CDR3 here is CASRSRDTHTGELFF. DNA for the CDR3: TGTGCCAGCAGATCCCGGGACACCCACACCGGGGAGCTGTTTTTT. The chain uses TRBV6-1 and TRBJ2-2, with D possibly TRBD1 on 6 matching bases. The CDR3 totals 15 residues. Trimming took 6 bases from V and 3 from J, leaving 14 bases between them. Germline loops: CDR1 MNHNS, CDR2 SASEGT.